These T cell receptor beta chains were read from a single sample in a study of radiation and T cells in renal cell carcinoma. TCRdb's copy holds only in-frame clones and misses some; the assay was immunoSEQ multiplex PCR. In the table there are about 90,000 clones, 85% of which are singletons. Specimen: blood, collected from a patient whose treatment included radiotherapy and nephrectomy. The receptors here all came from a man aged 45-60 years with renal cell carcinoma. The CDR3 runs from the conserved cysteine through the conserved F or W. The D gene is left open where the match is weak. The size entry is marked missing in some rows and otherwise reads once, few, many or a size class.

J | size | D | V | DNA | CDR3
TRBJ2-1 | NA | NA | TRBV5-1 | TGCGCCAGCAGCTTTACCCGGGACGGCGAGCAGTTCTTC | CASSFTRDGEQFF
TRBJ2-3 | NA | NA | TRBV30 | TGTGCCTGGAGTGTCGGGGGATACACAGATACGCAGTATTTT | CAWSVGGYTDTQYF
TRBJ2-5 | NA | NA | TRBV4-2 | TGTGCCAGCAGCGCGGAGGGGGGGGCCCCAGAGACCCAGTACTTC | CASSAEGGAPETQYF
TRBJ2-1 | once | NA | TRBV10-3 | TGTGCCATCAGTGAGTGGCAGGGCACCAATGAGCAGTTCTTC | CAISEWQGTNEQFF
TRBJ2-7 | NA | NA | TRBV30 | TGTGCCTGGTCGTTCGGGGATGGGGTACGCGAGCAGTACTTC | CAWSFGDGVREQYF
TRBJ2-3 | NA | NA | TRBV5-1 | TGCGCCAGCACCGACCCCCGCGGGGGCGATACGCAGTATTTT | CASTDPRGGDTQYF
TRBJ1-2 | NA | NA | TRBV9 | TGTGCCAGCAGCGTAGACAGGGTCTACACCTTC | CASSVDRVYTF
TRBJ1-2 | NA | NA | TRBV2 | TGTGCCAGCAGTGCCAACCCCCCCTATGGCTACACCTTC | CASSANPPYGYTF
TRBJ2-7 | NA | NA | TRBV4-3 | TGCGCCAGCAGCCAAGATGCAGGGACCTACGAGCAGTACTTC | CASSQDAGTYEQYF
TRBJ1-2 | NA | NA | TRBV7-9 | TGTGCCAGCAGCTCCGGACAGAACTATGGCTACACCTTC | CASSSGQNYGYTF
TRBJ1-5 | NA | TRBD1 | TRBV2 | TGTGCCAGCAGTAACACAGGGGGCGCGAGTCAGCCCCAGCATTTT | CASSNTGGASQPQHF
TRBJ2-7 | NA | TRBD1 | TRBV7-9 | TGTGCCAGCATGACAGGGACCTACGAGCAGTACTTC | CASMTGTYEQYF
TRBJ1-4 | NA | TRBD1 | TRBV4-1 | TGCGCCAGCAGCCAAGGGGTAAGGGGACAGGAGAGTGAAAAACTGTTTTTT | CASSQGVRGQESEKLFF
TRBJ1-1 | NA | TRBD1 | TRBV4-3 | TGCGCCAGCAGCCAAGGGGACAGGGGATCGTTGCGCACTGAAGCTTTCTTT | CASSQGDRGSLRTEAFF
TRBJ2-7 | NA | NA | TRBV9 | TGTGCCAGCAGCGTGGACAGCGCCCAGGGGGGCGAGCAGTACTTC | CASSVDSAQGGEQYF
TRBJ2-7 | NA | NA | TRBV11-2 | TGTGCCAGCAGCGGGGTAAATAACGAGCAGTACTTC | CASSGVNNEQYF